One and the same sample provided the 5 T cell receptor beta chains below, sequenced in a study of T-cell reconstitution after alpha-beta-depleted transplantation in children. The TCRbeta library incorporated unique molecular identifiers. TCRdb ran MiXCR on the PCR reads and lists one entry per CDR3 protein. The repertoire holds around 440,000 distinct CDR3 sequences, approximately 10% seen once, with 2% in the top ten. This specimen consisted of PBMCs, obtained before TCRalphabeta/CD19-depleted stem cell transplant. All receptors derive from a child younger than 10 with inherited bone marrow failure, due to receive a stem cell transplant.

This clonotype was picked up many times. The chain recombines TRBV28 with TRBJ2-3, with D hard to call. Germline lookup yields CDR1 MDHEN and CDR2 SYDVKM. This CDR3 has 15 residues. V was pared by 3 bases and J by 1 base, with 11 bases between. The CDR3 sequence is CASSFWVAGTDTQYF. The CDR3 nucleotides read TGTGCCAGCAGTTTCTGGGTGGCGGGCACAGATACGCAGTATTTT.

This clonotype occurred many times. This chain uses TRBV24-1 with TRBJ2-1; possibly TRBD2 for D (6 bases). V gave up 3 bases and J gave up 7 bases, with 6 bases separating them. CDR1 is KGHDR, CDR2 SFDVKD, per germline. The CDR3 has 12 residues. The CDR3 loop reads CATSDSGNEQFF. DNA of the CDR3: TGTGCCACCAGTGATAGCGGGAATGAGCAGTTCTTC.

This clonotype has at least ten counts. V gene TRBV29-1 combines with J gene TRBJ2-7; 8 bases align to TRBD2. The length of the CDR3 is 12 residues. Germline V gene lookup returns CDR1 SQVTM and CDR2 ANQGSEA. The junction had 4 bases not matched to a gene; V was cut back by 4 bases and J by 5 bases. The CDR3 DNA sequence: TGCAGCGTTGGGACTAGCCTGCACGAGCAGTACTTC. Translated: CSVGTSLHEQYF.

This clonotype has at least ten counts. The J gene is TRBJ1-5, the V gene TRBV28, with TRBD1 matching 7 bases. Germline V gene lookup returns CDR1 MDHEN and CDR2 SYDVKM. The trim removed 4 bases at V and 5 bases at J, leaving 11 bases unmatched. The CDR3 covers 16 residues. Written as DNA, the CDR3 is TGTGCCAGCAGTTCATTCAGGTACAGGGGCGATCAGCCCCAGCATTTT. Translation: CASSSFRYRGDQPQHF.

V and J are TRBV29-1 and TRBJ1-5; D is uncertain. Per the germline V gene, CDR1 is SQVTM and CDR2 is ANQGSEA. The CDR3 totals 13 residues. The V end lost 1 base, the J end lost 3 bases, and 7 bases lay between the germline ends. The DNA for the CDR3 is TGCAGCGTTGAAGGGGAGGCCAATCAGCCCCAGCATTTT. It encodes CSVEGEANQPQHF. Full variable domain (outside the CDR3, taken from reference TRBV29-1 and TRBJ1-5): SAVISQKPSRDICQRGTSLTIQCQVDSQVTMMFWYRQQPGQSLTLIATANQGSEATYESGFVIDKFPISRPNLTFSTLTVSNMSPEDSSIYLCSVEGEANQPQHFGDGTRLSIL.